The clone carrying this T cell receptor beta chain showed up just once. As yet, its antigen is unknown. The data stem from a study of T cell responses to AZD1222 COVID-19 vaccine. Assay: immunoSEQ multiplex PCR; the TCRdb copy retains only in-frame clones and omits some. The sample records some 130,000 clones, 92% being singletons. V was cut by 6 bases and J by 7 bases, with 15 bases left in between. The CDR3 is made up of 13 amino acids. Investigators merged groups given second doses at roughly 4 or roughly 12 weeks. General study points: CD4 TCRs associated with vaccination spanned spike, dominating at 160-218 and 743-854. Repertoires were collected only later (after the peak T cell response had occurred). There were mostly white British donors and more females than males, and clonal diversity was possibly underestimated.

The receptor comes from an adult who received the AZD1222 COVID-19 vaccine. The rearrangement joins TRBV12-3 or TRBV12-4 to TRBJ1-2; tentatively, D is TRBD1 (5 bases). Sequencing was performed on peripheral blood, taken 28 days after the second AZD1222 dose. CDR3 sequence (DNA): TGTGCCAGCAGACTGGGGGTGGAAGGTGGCTACACCTTC. It translates to CASRLGVEGGYTF.